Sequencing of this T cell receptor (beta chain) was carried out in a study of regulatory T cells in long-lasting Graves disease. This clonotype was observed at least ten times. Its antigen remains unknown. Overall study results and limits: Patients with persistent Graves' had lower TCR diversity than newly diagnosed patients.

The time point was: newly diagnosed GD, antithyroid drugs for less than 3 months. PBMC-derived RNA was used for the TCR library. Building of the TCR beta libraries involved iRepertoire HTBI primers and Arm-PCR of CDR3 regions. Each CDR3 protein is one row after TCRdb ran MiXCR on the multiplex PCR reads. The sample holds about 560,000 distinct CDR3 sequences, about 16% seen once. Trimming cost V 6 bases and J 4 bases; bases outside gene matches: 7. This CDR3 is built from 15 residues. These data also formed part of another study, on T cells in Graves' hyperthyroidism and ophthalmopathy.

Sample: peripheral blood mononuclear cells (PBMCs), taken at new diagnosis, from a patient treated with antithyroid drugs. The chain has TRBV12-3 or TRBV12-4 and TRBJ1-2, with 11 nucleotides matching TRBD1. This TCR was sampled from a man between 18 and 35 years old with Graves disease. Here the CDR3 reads CASRIGTGGAYGYTF. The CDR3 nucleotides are TGTGCCAGCAGGATCGGGACAGGGGGGGCCTATGGCTACACCTTC.